These 5 T cell receptor beta chains were all obtained from the same sample, sequenced in a study of T cell changes during pregnancy in multiple sclerosis. Libraries were prepared by immunoSEQ multiplex PCR; TCRdb keeps only in-frame clonotypes and omits some of them. The sample includes fewer than 150,000 clones, 96% of them seen just once. The source was peripheral blood, collected after pregnancy. These TCRs come from a female donor with multiple sclerosis, enrolled in a pregnancy study.

The chain is built from TRBV7-2 and TRBJ2-7; 9 positions agree with TRBD1. Germline CDR1 reads SGHTA; CDR2 reads FQGNSA. There are 16 residues in the CDR3. Trimming removed 3 bases from V and 2 bases from J; junction bases left unmatched: 8. The chain's CDR3 is CASSFVPRTGAYEQYF. CDR3 coding DNA: TGTGCCAGCAGCTTCGTCCCTAGGACAGGGGCCTACGAGCAGTACTTC.

The V call is TRBV27, the J call TRBJ1-4; no clear D. Trimming stripped 4 bases from V and 7 bases from J, with 10 bases between. Germline V lookup: CDR1 MNHEY, CDR2 SMNVEV (reference sequence). CDR3 length: 13 amino acids. CDR3 nucleotides: TGTGCCAGCAGTTCCCAGGAGGGTGAAAAACTGTTTTTT. It specifies CASSSQEGEKLFF.

This sequence joins TRBV9 and TRBJ1-3; 11 bases are a match to TRBD1. With V trimmed by 2 bases and J by 0 bases, 4 bases remained unmatched. CDR1 is SGDLS, CDR2 YYNGEE, per germline. This CDR3 has 17 residues. The CDR3 reads CASSVRGQGVSGNTIYF. CDR3 in DNA: TGTGCCAGCAGCGTGCGGGGACAGGGGGTCTCTGGAAACACCATATATTTT.

This clone was seen only once. The chain carries TRBV18 and TRBJ1-5; the match to TRBD1 covers 9 bases. J lost 7 bases, V lost 3 bases, and 4 bases had no gene match. This CDR3 contains 14 residues. Looked up from germline, CDR1 is KGHSH and CDR2 is LQKENI. For the CDR3, the DNA is TGTGCCAGCTCACCGCGGACAGGGGCCCAGCCCCAGCATTTT. Amino acids: CASSPRTGAQPQHF. Full variable domain (rest looked up from reference TRBV18 and TRBJ1-5): NAGVMQNPRHLVRRRGQEARLRCSPMKGHSHVYWYRQLPEEGLKFMVYLQKENIIDESGMPKERFSAEFPKEGPSILRIQQVVRGDSAAYFCASSPRTGAQPQHFGDGTRLSIL.

The genes are TRBV9 and TRBJ2-5, with TRBD2 matching 7 bases. The CDR3 is 14 residues long. Germline CDR1 SGDLS, CDR2 YYNGEE. After removal of 3 bases from V and 5 bases from J, the junction contained 7 bases not matched to a gene. The chain's CDR3 is CASSATSLGETQYF. The DNA for the CDR3 is TGTGCCAGCAGCGCGACTAGCTTGGGCGAGACCCAGTACTTC.